The 21 T cell receptor beta chains below were found in one sample sequenced in a study of control samples from healthy donors and cancer patients. Some clones are missing from TCRdb's copy, which holds only in-frame ones; the method was immunoSEQ multiplex PCR. The repertoire holds 130,000 to 150,000 clones, with about nine tenths as singletons. Sequenced material: blood. The receptor set was obtained from a man aged 30 to 45 in good health.

The chain links TRBV19 to TRBJ2-5; tentatively, D is TRBD2 (5 bases). Germline CDR1 LNHDA, CDR2 SQIVND (reference sequence). This CDR3 is built from 15 residues. Trimming removed 7 bases from V and 4 bases from J, with 19 bases in between. DNA of the CDR3: TGTGCCAGTACCCCGAGCGGCCAATCGGGAGAGACCCAGTACTTC. This encodes CASTPSGQSGETQYF.

V is TRBV6-2 or TRBV6-3 and J is TRBJ2-1; D is ambiguous. CDR3 size: 18 residues. The V and J ends lost 1 base and 0 bases respectively, with 16 bases between them. Germline CDR1 MNHEY, CDR2 SVGEGT. The CDR3 coding sequence is TGTGCCAGCAGTTACTTGACTTCGGCCGGGTTCTCCTACAATGAGCAGTTCTTC. Its protein product is CASSYLTSAGFSYNEQFF.

This clone was detected once. The chain combines TRBV6-1 with TRBJ1-6, with 8 bases identical to TRBD1. V lost 1 base and J lost 8; bases outside the gene matches: 4. The CDR3 consists of 15 residues. Per the germline V gene, CDR1 is MNHNS and CDR2 is SASEGT. CDR3 nucleotide sequence: TGTGCCAGCAGTGAAGGGGCAGGGGGCCATTCACCCCTCCACTTT. Translation gives CASSEGAGGHSPLHF.

The rearrangement joins TRBV7-6 to TRBJ2-7; D unclear. Trimming stripped 1 base from V and 5 bases from J, with 6 bases between. The CDR3 sequence is 12 residues long. The germline gives CDR1 SGHVS, CDR2 FNYEAQ. The DNA of the CDR3 is TGTGCCAGCAGCTTAGATAGGCACGAGCAGTACTTC. Amino acid sequence: CASSLDRHEQYF.

The chain links TRBV13 to TRBJ2-7; 8 bases map to TRBD2. Germline V gene lookup returns CDR1 PRHDT and CDR2 FYEKMQ (reference sequence). The V segment lost 5 bases and the J segment 6 bases; nucleotides outside the gene matches: 21. The CDR3 covers 18 residues. As DNA, the CDR3 is TGTGCCAGCAGCCCCCGGGGGGGCGCCGTAATCGTCGTTCCCGAGCAGTACTTC. It codes for CASSPRGGAVIVVPEQYF.

The V call is TRBV19, the J call TRBJ2-7; no firm D call. V lost 5 bases and J lost 0, with 11 bases in between. Germline V CDR1 and CDR2: LNHDA, SQIVND (reference sequence). The CDR3 has 14 residues. CDR3 nucleotide sequence: TGTGCCAGTAGTGCCGGTACGGTCTCCTACGAGCAGTACTTC. Protein sequence: CASSAGTVSYEQYF.

This rearrangement joins TRBV19 to TRBJ2-7; weak D call: TRBD1 (6 bases). Trimming removed 10 bases at V and 1 base at J, with 14 bases between. CDR1 LNHDA and CDR2 SQIVND come from the germline V gene (reference sequence). CDR3 size: 13 residues. The CDR3 coding sequence is TGTGCCACCGATAACGGACAGTCCTACGAGCAGTACTTC. Translation gives CATDNGQSYEQYF.

The gene calls are TRBV25-1 and TRBJ2-5; a possible D gene is TRBD1 (6 bases). V lost 5 bases and J 5 bases, leaving 18 bases between the germline ends. The CDR3 covers 15 residues. Germline CDR1 MGHDK, CDR2 SYGVNS. The CDR3 coding sequence is TGTGCCAGCAGTACGTGGACAGCCTCAGGCGAGACCCAGTACTTC. Translation gives CASSTWTASGETQYF.

The V gene is TRBV24-1, the J gene TRBJ2-3; no reliable D call. V was cut by 4 bases and J by 0 bases, with 7 bases left in between. Germline V CDR1 and CDR2: KGHDR, SFDVKD. The CDR3 has 14 amino acids. The CDR3 DNA reads TGTGCCACCAGTGACGAGAGAAGCACAGATACGCAGTATTTT. Protein: CATSDERSTDTQYF.

The V call is TRBV7-9, the J call TRBJ2-5, with a weak D call TRBD1 (5 bases). The CDR3 is made up of 13 amino acids. The V and J ends lost 6 bases and 4 bases respectively, with 12 bases between them. Germline V CDR1 and CDR2: SEHNR, FQNEAQ (reference sequence). The CDR3 bases are TGTGCCAGCAGTGTTCAGGGCCCAGAGACCCAGTACTTC. Its protein is CASSVQGPETQYF. The whole variable domain, remainder taken from reference TRBV7-9 and TRBJ2-5, is DTGVSQNPRHKITKRGQNVTFRCDPISEHNRLYWYRQTLGQGPEFLTYFQNEAQLEKSRLLSDRFSAERPKGSFSTLEIQRTEQGDSAMYLCASSVQGPETQYFGPGTRLLVL.

The chain employs TRBV6-1 and TRBJ1-5; D remains unclear. The germline V gene encodes CDR1 MNHNS and CDR2 SASEGT. The CDR3 runs 12 residues. Trimming left V 1 base short and J 5 bases short, with 3 bases between. CDR3 protein: CASSEDDQPQHF. CDR3 bases: TGTGCCAGCAGTGAAGACGATCAGCCCCAGCATTTT.

The chain joins TRBV4-3 to TRBJ2-1, with D possibly matching TRBD2 (6 bases). The CDR3 runs 21 residues. Germline assignment: CDR1 LGHNA and CDR2 YSLEER. V was trimmed by 3 bases and J by 7 bases, leaving 34 bases between them. CDR3 nucleotide sequence: TGCGCCAGCAGCCACGCCGGGGGACGCGCGGGGCGGCCGGTCGAGGAGAATGAGCAGTTCTTC. Translated: CASSHAGGRAGRPVEENEQFF.

The chain employs TRBV6-5 and TRBJ2-5, with D tentatively TRBD1 (6 bases). The CDR3 covers 13 residues. Trimming took 6 bases from V and 10 from J, leaving 18 bases between them. Germline V gives CDR1 MNHEY, CDR2 SVGAGI. The CDR3 loop reads CASRPDRRRDQYF. The CDR3 DNA reads TGTGCCAGCAGGCCCGACAGGAGAAGAGACCAGTACTTC.

J is TRBJ2-1 and V is TRBV6-4; 11 bases line up with TRBD1. This CDR3 has 17 residues. J was trimmed by 6 bases and V by 4 bases; bases with no gene match: 11. Germline loops: CDR1 MRHNA, CDR2 SNTAGT. The CDR3 bases are TGTGCCAGCAGTGTCTTCCCGGGACAGGGGGTATCCAATGAGCAGTTCTTC. Translation gives CASSVFPGQGVSNEQFF.

J is TRBJ2-5 and V is TRBV6-6; D unclear. The ends were cut back, 2 bases at V and 3 bases at J, with 4 bases in the middle. Per germline, CDR1 MNHNY and CDR2 SVGAGI (reference sequence). The CDR3 runs 12 residues. CDR3 amino acids: CASSYPEETQYF. In nucleotides, the CDR3 is TGTGCCAGCAGTTACCCCGAAGAGACCCAGTACTTC.

The chain employs TRBV7-2 and TRBJ1-2, with D tentatively TRBD1 (5 bases). CDR3 length equals 17 residues. Germline assignment: CDR1 SGHTA and CDR2 FQGNSA. The V gene lost 2 bases and the J gene lost 1 base, with 17 bases spanning the gap. The CDR3 loop reads CASSLIGAVGGNYGYTF. In DNA form, the CDR3 reads TGTGCCAGCAGCTTAATTGGGGCAGTGGGCGGTAACTATGGCTACACCTTC.

This sequence joins TRBV5-4 and TRBJ2-3; D is unclear. Deletions cut 4 bases from V and 3 bases from J, with 9 bases between. The CDR3 is 13 residues long. The V gene's germline CDR1 is SGHNT and CDR2 YYREEE (reference sequence). The CDR3 DNA follows: TGTGCCAGCAGCGAAACTTTAACAGATACGCAGTATTTT. Translating it yields CASSETLTDTQYF.

The rearrangement uses TRBV6-2 or TRBV6-3 and TRBJ2-1; D call uncertain. Trimming removed 2 bases from V and 6 bases from J, with 5 bases in between. The CDR3 spans 12 residues. In germline, CDR1 is MNHEY, CDR2 SVGEGT. In DNA form, the CDR3 reads TGTGCCAGCAGTTACACGGCCAATGAGCAGTTCTTC. This sequence encodes CASSYTANEQFF.

This clone was counted a single time. This chain links TRBV11-2 with TRBJ2-7; 10 positions match TRBD2. CDR1 is SGHAT and CDR2 is FQNNGV in the germline V gene. V was clipped by 3 bases and J by 5 bases; unmatched bases: 7. The CDR3 consists of 15 residues. CDR3 protein: CASSFWTSGYDEQYF. CDR3 DNA: TGTGCCAGCAGCTTCTGGACTAGCGGATACGACGAGCAGTACTTC.

A word on this clone: The same CDR3 is also encoded by other DNA sequences in this sample. This chain uses TRBV24-1 with TRBJ2-1; 13 bases align to TRBD2. Germline V lookup: CDR1 KGHDR, CDR2 SFDVKD. Trimming took 1 base from V and 6 from J; bases not matched to a gene: 2. This CDR3 spans 16 amino acids. The CDR3 region has the DNA TGTGCCACCAGTGATTTCGGGACTAGCGGGATCAATGAGCAGTTCTTC. Its protein is CATSDFGTSGINEQFF.

This chain connects TRBV5-1 to TRBJ2-2; 9 bases are a match to TRBD1. The CDR3 is 14 residues long. Germline V gives CDR1 SGHRS, CDR2 YFSETQ. The J segment lost 7 bases and the V segment lost 4 bases, leaving 5 bases of the junction unmatched. The CDR3: CASSAGQGFGELFF. CDR3 nucleotides: TGCGCCAGCAGCGCGGGACAGGGCTTCGGGGAGCTGTTTTTT. Variable domain in full (rest from reference TRBV5-1 and TRBJ2-2): KAGVTQTPRYLIKTRGQQVTLSCSPISGHRSVSWYQQTPGQGLQFLFEYFSETQRNKGNFPGRFSGRQFSNSRSEMNVSTLELGDSALYLCASSAGQGFGELFFGEGSRLTVL.